This paragraph covers one TCR beta chain sequence. In the original workflow: By means of reference gene primer amplification, nucleated cell counts were estimated. Profiling relied on immunoSEQ multiplex PCR, and the TCRdb table lists in-frame clones only, not all of them. The V and J calls and the clone size are those of that table, but D and trimming were determined from the DNA. The table has roughly 50,000 clones, just over 85% seen once. The sample belongs to a study of blood T cell repertoires in COVID-19. Study-level background: Specimens from acute and convalescent COVID-19 originated in the United States, Italy and Spain. T cells, B-cell-depleted T cells, or PBMCs provided the cDNA or gDNA that served as material.

The CDR3 runs to 15 residues. The germline CDR1 and CDR2 sequences are MNHEY and SVGAGI. J lost 4 bases, V lost 5 bases, and 6 bases had no gene match. This rearrangement joins TRBV6-5 to TRBJ1-5; 9 bases match TRBD1. The sample consisted of peripheral blood. The receptor's source is a man between 70 and 80 years old with active COVID-19. DNA for the CDR3: TGTGCCAGCAGTAGAAGGGGACAGGGAAATCAGCCCCAGCATTTT. It is translated as CASSRRGQGNQPQHF.